The clone carrying this T cell receptor (beta chain) has at least ten counts. Its matching antigen is unknown. TCRdb re-called the 5' RACE reads through MiXCR, storing one row per CDR3 protein. The data hold about 24,000 distinct CDR3 sequences, with under 10% observed a single time. These data are taken from a study of spatial heterogeneity in lung cancer. Study-wide points: Tumoral mutation counts were tracked by counts of expanded intratumoral alpha and beta TCRs.

The time point denotes: sample taken at primary tumor resection. Unsorted whole RNA from tumor, nontumor lung or frozen PBMC underwent sequencing. Sequencing used lung tumor tissue, obtained at surgery. The clonotype was recovered from a male donor with early-stage non-small cell lung cancer.

The CDR3: CASSPDESSYNEQFF. The CDR3 nucleotides read TGTGCCAGCAGCCCGGACGAAAGCTCCTACAATGAGCAGTTCTTC. This chain joins TRBV4-2 and TRBJ2-1; D is undetermined. The CDR3 runs 15 residues. The V end lost 4 bases, the J end lost 0 bases, and 10 bases lay between the germline ends. Germline V CDR1 and CDR2: LGHNA, YNFKEQ.